These 31 T cell receptor beta chains share one sample of origin, sequenced in a study of regulatory T cells in long-lasting Graves disease. Time point of the sample: persistent/refractory GD, antithyroid drugs over 5 years with positive TRAb. PBMC RNA served as the TCR library source. Arm-PCR of CDR3 regions with iRepertoire HTBI primers generated TCR beta libraries. TCRdb processed the multiplex PCR reads anew with MiXCR; each CDR3 protein has one entry. The sample records roughly 300,000 distinct CDR3 sequences, about 20% being singletons. The sample was peripheral blood mononuclear cells (PBMCs), taken when the disease was refractory, from a patient treated with antithyroid drugs. The receptors come from a female donor with Graves disease.

The chain employs TRBV14 and TRBJ2-7, with 8 positions matching TRBD1. The germline CDR1 and CDR2 sequences are SGHDN and FVKESK. The CDR3 totals 15 residues. Trimming removed 4 bases from V and 1 base from J; junction bases left unmatched: 6. The CDR3 sequence is CASSPRQGISYEQYF. The CDR3 DNA reads TGTGCCAGCAGCCCCCGACAGGGGATTTCCTACGAGCAGTACTTC.

This clonotype has just one count. The gene calls are TRBV28 and TRBJ2-1; 10 nucleotides agree with TRBD1. J lost 3 bases, V lost 6 bases, and 5 bases had no gene match. Germline values: CDR1 MDHEN, CDR2 SYDVKM. The CDR3 length is 15 residues. CDR3: CASRSDRGVYNEQFF. CDR3 nucleotide sequence: TGTGCCAGCAGATCGGACAGGGGGGTCTACAATGAGCAGTTCTTC.

This clonotype showed up many times. The J gene is TRBJ1-6, the V gene TRBV5-6; D possibly corresponds to TRBD1 (5 bases). In germline, CDR1 is SGHDT, CDR2 YYEEEE. The ends were cut back, 4 bases at V and 10 bases at J, with 15 bases in the middle. This CDR3 is 14 amino acids long. This chain's CDR3 is CASSPGLPRSPLHF. The CDR3 DNA reads as TGTGCCAGCAGCCCAGGGCTCCCGCGCTCACCCCTCCACTTT.

Of note for this clonotype: Since a much larger clone is just one base distant, this may be a read error. The conserved phenylalanine or tryptophan normally closing the CDR3 is absent here, so this likely arose from a read error. V is TRBV30 and J is TRBJ2-7, with 10 bases identical to TRBD1. J lost 3 bases, V lost 6 bases, and 8 bases had no gene match. This CDR3 comprises 14 residues. CDR1 is GTSNPN and CDR2 is SVGIG in the germline V gene (reference sequence). The CDR3 protein is CACILGDRGYEQYL. The DNA of the CDR3 is TGTGCCTGCATATTGGGGGACAGGGGCTACGAGCAGTACCTC.

This clonotype was seen ten or more times. The J gene is TRBJ1-1, the V gene TRBV12-3 or TRBV12-4; D possibly corresponds to TRBD1 (5 bases). Trimming pared 3 bases from V and 6 bases from J, leaving 26 bases between. The CDR3 sequence is 18 residues long. The CDR3 sequence is CASSLGEGPRSMRAEAFF. The CDR3 nucleotides read TGTGCCAGCAGTTTGGGGGAGGGTCCCCGATCCATGAGGGCTGAAGCTTTCTTT.

This clonotype was seen a handful of times. The genes are TRBV6-1 and TRBJ2-7; D perhaps matches TRBD1 (5 bases). The CDR3 contains 15 residues. The germline V gene encodes CDR1 MNHNS and CDR2 SASEGT. Between the trimmed V and J ends, which lost 2 bases and 2 bases, there was a span of 13 bases. The DNA of the CDR3 is TGTGCCAGCAGTGAAAGGTCTCAGGGTCCCTACGAGCAGTACTTC. This codes for CASSERSQGPYEQYF.

In its sample, this clonotype was seen many times. The V call is TRBV2, the J call TRBJ2-2; 7 nucleotides line up with TRBD1. J was trimmed by 2 bases and V by 1 base; bases with no gene match: 1. Germline CDR1 SNHLY, CDR2 FYNNEI. The CDR3 extends over 15 amino acids. The CDR3 sequence: CASSEDRGNTGELFF. Here the CDR3 DNA reads TGTGCCAGCAGTGAAGACAGGGGTAACACCGGGGAGCTGTTTTTT.

The chain combines TRBV7-9 with TRBJ2-1; maybe TRBD2 (6 bases). CDR3 length equals 17 residues. Trimming removed 3 bases at V and 3 bases at J, with 18 bases between. CDR1 and CDR2 (germline): SEHNR, FQNEAQ (reference sequence). The CDR3 DNA follows: TGTGCCAGCAGCTTCCGGAACGTACGGGGGAACTACAATGAGCAGTTCTTC. Amino acids: CASSFRNVRGNYNEQFF.

This clonotype was recorded a few times. V usage is TRBV4-1 and J usage is TRBJ2-7; 8 bases match TRBD2. Germline assignment: CDR1 MGHRA and CDR2 YSYEKL. The ends lost 3 bases at V and 7 bases at J; junction bases unmatched: 11. This CDR3 is 15 amino acids long. Here the CDR3 DNA reads TGCGCCAGCAGCCACCCCCGGGGGGGGGCCGGAGAGCAGTACTTC. Protein: CASSHPRGGAGEQYF.

A word on this clonotype: A junction end diverges from the germline sequence, so it may reflect a read error. The chain links TRBV5-1 to TRBJ1-2; perhaps TRBD1 as D (6 bases). CDR1 is SGHRS and CDR2 is YFSETQ in the germline V gene. The CDR3 runs to 12 residues. In nucleotides, the CDR3 is TGCGCCTGCAGTGCAGGGGACTATGGCTACACCTTC. This translates into CACSAGDYGYTF.

In the case of this clonotype: Since a much larger clone is just one base distant, this may be a read error. The CDR3 region has the DNA TGTGCCAGCAGGCGGGCCGGCTGTGGCTACACCTTC. As protein: CASRRAGCGYTF. This sequence joins TRBV2 and TRBJ1-2; D not resolved. V lost 6 bases, J lost 7 bases, and 12 bases lay in between. This CDR3 contains 12 residues. Germline-derived CDR1 and CDR2 are SNHLY and FYNNEI.

This clonotype was picked up many times. The gene calls are TRBV7-9 and TRBJ2-7, with D uncertain. Deletions cut 1 base from V and 7 bases from J, with 14 bases between. The CDR3 sequence is 14 residues long. Germline V gene sequence: CDR1 SEHNR, CDR2 FQNEAQ (reference sequence). The CDR3 nucleotides read TGTGCCAGCAGCTTAGTAGAGACACTGGGGGAGCAGTACTTC. This sequence encodes CASSLVETLGEQYF.

The rearrangement uses TRBV18 and TRBJ1-5; D is perhaps TRBD1 (6 bases). The CDR3 is 14 amino acids. Germline-derived CDR1 and CDR2 are KGHSH and LQKENI. V was pared by 6 bases and J by 4 bases, with 13 bases between. CDR3 sequence: CASSPAGVNQPQHF. The CDR3 region has the DNA TGTGCCAGCTCCCCTGCAGGGGTAAATCAGCCCCAGCATTTT.

The chain is built from TRBV29-1 and TRBJ1-2; possible D gene TRBD1, 5 bases. V lost 4 bases and J 5 bases, leaving 11 bases between the germline ends. Germline V gene lookup returns CDR1 SQVTM and CDR2 ANQGSEA. The CDR3 totals 12 residues. As DNA, the CDR3 is TGCAGCGTTGCGGGGGTGGGGTATGGCTACACCTTC. Translation: CSVAGVGYGYTF.

There are many counts of this clonotype. This chain joins TRBV11-2 and TRBJ1-2; D not certain. Trimming removed 4 bases at V and 4 bases at J, with 4 bases between. Germline assignment: CDR1 SGHAT and CDR2 FQNNGV. The CDR3 is 11 amino acids. The CDR3 region is CASSYVYGYTF. CDR3 bases: TGTGCCAGCAGCTACGTCTATGGCTACACCTTC.

The chain combines TRBV9 with TRBJ2-7; D perhaps matches TRBD2 (6 bases). Trimming took 4 bases from V and 1 from J, leaving 12 bases between them. Germline-derived CDR1 and CDR2 are SGDLS and YYNGEE. The CDR3 is made up of 14 amino acids. The CDR3 DNA reads as TGTGCCAGCAGCCCGGGAGACCATTCCTACGAGCAGTACTTC. Its protein product is CASSPGDHSYEQYF.

The chain joins TRBV7-3 to TRBJ2-1; D may be TRBD1 (6 bases). Germline values: CDR1 SGHTA, CDR2 FQGTGA. Between the trimmed V and J ends, which lost 5 bases and 5 bases, there was a span of 19 bases. This CDR3 spans 16 amino acids. The CDR3 region is CASSPTGQTRDNEQFF. The CDR3 DNA follows: TGTGCCAGCAGCCCCACTGGACAGACTCGCGACAATGAGCAGTTCTTC.

The chain is built from TRBV19 and TRBJ2-7, with a possible D match to TRBD1 (6 bases). V lost 8 bases and J 2 bases, leaving 13 bases between the germline ends. This CDR3 contains 13 residues. The V gene's germline CDR1 is LNHDA and CDR2 SQIVND (reference sequence). The CDR3: CASSGAGTYEQYF. Here the CDR3 DNA reads TGTGCCAGTTCAGGGGCAGGGACCTACGAGCAGTACTTC.

This clonotype was counted ten times or more. The J gene is TRBJ1-1, the V gene TRBV27; TRBD1 agrees at 7 bases. Germline V lookup: CDR1 MNHEY, CDR2 SMNVEV (reference sequence). V lost 6 bases, J lost 3 bases, and 7 bases stayed unmatched. This CDR3 has 14 amino acids. The CDR3 loop reads CASRVDRKYTEAFF. The CDR3 bases are TGTGCCAGCAGGGTGGACAGGAAGTACACTGAAGCTTTCTTT.

This clonotype was recorded at least ten times. This chain joins TRBV12-5 and TRBJ1-2; possibly TRBD1 for D (5 bases). Germline CDR1 and CDR2: LGHNT and FRNRAP. Trimming left V 5 bases short and J 8 bases short, with 15 bases between. There are 13 residues in the CDR3. The CDR3 loop is CASGASQALGYTF. The CDR3 DNA reads as TGTGCTAGTGGTGCCTCACAGGCGTTGGGCTACACCTTC. The full variable domain, completed using reference TRBV12-5 and TRBJ1-2, is DARVTQTPRHKVTEMGQEVTMRCQPILGHNTVFWYRQTMMQGLELLAYFRNRAPLDDSGMPKDRFSAEMPDATLATLKIQPSEPRDSAVYFCASGASQALGYTFGSGTRLTVV.

The chain recombines TRBV5-6 with TRBJ2-4, with D tentatively TRBD1 or TRBD2 (6 bases each). The V end was cut by 0 bases, the J end by 2 bases, with 15 bases between. CDR1 and CDR2 (germline): SGHDT, YYEEEE. The CDR3 contains 17 residues. The CDR3 coding sequence is TGTGCCAGCAGCTTGGGACAGGAGGGCGTAACCAAAAACATTCAGTACTTC. Translation: CASSLGQEGVTKNIQYF.

This chain connects TRBV27 to TRBJ2-7, with D hard to call. The V gene lost 4 bases and the J gene lost 12 bases, with 10 bases spanning the gap. This CDR3 region has 10 residues. The germline gives CDR1 MNHEY, CDR2 SMNVEV (reference sequence). The CDR3 coding sequence is TGTGCCAGCAGTTCCGCCGTTCTGTACTTC. It specifies CASSSAVLYF.

The chain is built from TRBV27 and TRBJ1-1; D perhaps matches TRBD1 (5 bases). V lost 0 bases, J lost 5 bases, and 10 bases lay in between. The CDR3 consists of 14 residues. Germline CDR1 MNHEY, CDR2 SMNVEV (reference sequence). The CDR3 loop reads CASSLSRRGTEAFF. The CDR3 nucleotides are TGTGCCAGCAGTTTATCGAGGAGGGGTACTGAAGCTTTCTTT.

There are a few counts of this clonotype. The chain has TRBV29-1 and TRBJ2-1; D is perhaps TRBD1 (6 bases). V was shortened by 0 bases and J by 3 bases, with 21 bases between the two germline ends. The CDR3 covers 18 residues. The germline CDR1 and CDR2 sequences are SQVTM and ANQGSEA. The CDR3 bases are TGCAGCGTTGAAGAAGGTTTCGCTGGGCAGGGGATCTACAATGAGCAGTTCTTC. Amino acids: CSVEEGFAGQGIYNEQFF.

This clonotype was seen a few times. The rearrangement links TRBV6-1 to TRBJ2-2, with D uncertain. Trimming took off 2 bases at V and 1 base at J, with 8 bases between the two ends. Germline V gene sequence: CDR1 MNHNS, CDR2 SASEGT. The CDR3 length is 15 residues. For the CDR3, the DNA is TGTGCCAGCAGTGAAAGGAGAGAGAACACCGGGGAGCTGTTTTTT. This sequence encodes CASSERRENTGELFF.

This chain uses TRBV12-5 with TRBJ1-4, with 8 bases that match TRBD1. After removal of 2 bases from V and 0 bases from J, the junction contained 2 bases not matched to a gene. The germline gives CDR1 LGHNT, CDR2 FRNRAP. The CDR3 is 16 residues long. CDR3 bases: TGTGCTAGTGGTTTGCAGGGGGCAGCAACTAATGAAAAACTGTTTTTT. Its translation: CASGLQGAATNEKLFF.

The chain combines TRBV29-1 with TRBJ2-3; 8 nucleotides align to TRBD1. CDR3 length: 11 amino acids. Germline values: CDR1 SQVTM, CDR2 ANQGSEA. DNA for the CDR3: TGCCCCAGGGGGCCTGGAGATACGCAGTATTTT. Protein product: CPRGPGDTQYF.

This clonotype showed up just a few times. This chain connects TRBV9 to TRBJ1-5, with TRBD1 as a possible D gene (5 bases). Germline CDR1 reads SGDLS; CDR2 reads YYNGEE. Trimming left V 0 bases short and J 6 bases short, with 10 bases between. The CDR3 is 14 residues long. In DNA form, the CDR3 reads TGTGCCAGCAGCGTAGGCTCGGGGGGTCAGCCCCAGCATTTT. Translated: CASSVGSGGQPQHF.

This clonotype was found many times. The chain joins TRBV24-1 to TRBJ2-5; 12 bases map to TRBD2. This CDR3 has 15 amino acids. V was clipped by 8 bases and J by 4 bases; unmatched bases: 7. In germline, CDR1 is KGHDR, CDR2 SFDVKD. CDR3 DNA sequence: TGTGCCACCAACAAATCGGGACTAGCGGGAGAGACCCAGTACTTC. It specifies CATNKSGLAGETQYF.

This clonotype showed up many times. The chain uses TRBV7-3 and TRBJ1-2; maybe TRBD1 (5 bases). From germline, CDR1 is SGHTA and CDR2 FQGTGA. The CDR3 is made up of 15 amino acids. The ends were cut back, 0 bases at V and 0 bases at J, with 8 bases in the middle. The CDR3 coding sequence is TGTGCCAGCAGCTTAACTGGGGCGGCTAACTATGGCTACACCTTC. It specifies CASSLTGAANYGYTF.

This clonotype occurred many times. V is TRBV6-2 or TRBV6-3 and J is TRBJ2-7; a weak D match, TRBD1 (6 bases). V was trimmed by 5 bases and J by 5 bases, leaving 13 bases between them. The CDR3 loop spans 13 amino acids. CDR1 and CDR2 (germline): MNHEY, SVGEGT. CDR3 sequence (DNA): TGTGCCAGCAGTGAAACAGGGCTCCACGAGCAGTACTTC. Amino acid sequence: CASSETGLHEQYF.